A selection of T cell receptor beta chains follows, all from one sample in a study of T-cell memory formation after mild COVID-19. TCRdb redid the calling of the 5' RACE reads with MiXCR, one entry per CDR3 protein. The sample lists roughly 300,000 distinct CDR3 sequences; around 15% were seen once. The sequencing input was PBMCs or a T cell subset sorted from them (not recorded which). Every receptor here comes from a man aged 18-30 years who had mild COVID-19 (a few samples of this study predate the infection). Cell type and time point are not known. CDR3s include the opening cysteine and the closing phenylalanine or tryptophan. The D gene is left open where the match is weak. Clone size is given for some rows only: seen once, a few or many times, or a class if the clone is expanded.

abundance,v_gene,len,d_gene,j_gene,CDR3nt,CDR3aa
NA,TRBV11-2,15,NA,TRBJ1-5,TGTGCCAGCAGCTTGCTGGGGGGGGTCAATCAGCCCCAGCATTTT,CASSLLGGVNQPQHF
few,TRBV29-1,13,TRBD1,TRBJ1-6,TGCAGCGTCCGACAGGGGGCGAATTCACCCCTCCACTTT,CSVRQGANSPLHF
few,TRBV12-3/TRBV12-4,15,TRBD2,TRBJ2-7,TGTGCCAGCAGTTTAGCGGCTAGCGGATCCTACGAGCAGTACTTC,CASSLAASGSYEQYF
few,TRBV5-1,14,NA,TRBJ2-5,TGCGCCAGCAGCAGACAGGGCGGGACGGAGACCCAGTACTTC,CASSRQGGTETQYF
NA,TRBV7-8,18,TRBD1,TRBJ1-2,TGTGCCAGCAGCCCAACCGGGAGGGGGGACAGGTCGGTCTATGGCTACACCTTC,CASSPTGRGDRSVYGYTF
many,TRBV24-1,15,NA,TRBJ1-1,TGTGCCACCAGATCTTCAGGGTTGGGGAACACTGAAGCTTTCTTT,CATRSSGLGNTEAFF
many,TRBV6-5,12,NA,TRBJ2-1,TGTGCCAGCAGTCACTCAGGCGGGGAGCAGTTCTTC,CASSHSGGEQFF
NA,TRBV5-1,11,NA,TRBJ1-1,TGCGCCAGCAGCGGGGGGCCTGAAGCTTTCTTT,CASSGGPEAFF
few,TRBV20-1,13,TRBD1,TRBJ2-7,TGCAGTGCAAGGACAGGGGGGTCCTACGAGCAGTACTTC,CSARTGGSYEQYF
NA,TRBV20-1,14,TRBD1,TRBJ2-1,TGCAGTGCCACCAGCGGGACAGGGTACAATGAGCAGTTCTTC,CSATSGTGYNEQFF
few,TRBV28,15,NA,TRBJ1-5,TGTGCCAGCAGTTTATTAGGACTGGGCAATCAGCCCCAGCATTTT,CASSLLGLGNQPQHF
few,TRBV12-3/TRBV12-4,16,TRBD2,TRBJ2-5,TGTGCCAGCAGTTCTGGGACTAGCGGGTTCCAAGAGACCCAGTACTTC,CASSSGTSGFQETQYF
few,TRBV15,16,NA,TRBJ1-6,TGTGCCACCAGCAGAGCTACAGGAGGAACGAATTCACCCCTCCACTTT,CATSRATGGTNSPLHF
NA,TRBV6-5,14,NA,TRBJ2-2,TGTGCCAGCAGCCAACCCCGGAGGGGCGGGGAGCTGTTTTTT,CASSQPRRGGELFF
NA,TRBV10-3,13,NA,TRBJ1-1,TGTGCCATCAAAGTGGACAGAGACACTGAAGCTTTCTTT,CAIKVDRDTEAFF
NA,TRBV12-5,15,NA,TRBJ2-3,TGTGCTAGTGGTTTGGGGCAAACCAGCACAGATACGCAGTATTTT,CASGLGQTSTDTQYF
few,TRBV7-9,12,NA,TRBJ2-1,TGTGCCAGCAGCCCGTCGGACAATGAGCAGTTCTTC,CASSPSDNEQFF
many,TRBV29-1,14,NA,TRBJ1-2,TGCAGCGTTGAAGCGGGGTTCGGTAACTATGGCTACACCTTC,CSVEAGFGNYGYTF
few,TRBV20-1,12,NA,TRBJ1-4,TGCAGTGCTAGACAGTATAATGAAAAACTGTTTTTT,CSARQYNEKLFF
NA,TRBV2,16,TRBD2,TRBJ2-1,TGTGCCAGCGGCCCCCCTCTAGCGGGGGGGCAGAATGAGCAGTTCTTC,CASGPPLAGGQNEQFF
many,TRBV7-6,15,TRBD1,TRBJ2-7,TGTGCCAGCAGCTTAGAGCAGGGGGTGAGGTACGAGCAGTACTTC,CASSLEQGVRYEQYF
few,TRBV12-3/TRBV12-4,17,TRBD2,TRBJ2-5,TGTGCCAGCAGTTGGGCCTTAGGTAGCGGGGGTCAAGAGACCCAGTACTTC,CASSWALGSGGQETQYF
few,TRBV9,16,TRBD2,TRBJ2-5,TGTGCCAGCAGCGTAGTCACTAGCGGGGGAGGAGAGACCCAGTACTTC,CASSVVTSGGGETQYF
NA,TRBV5-1,15,NA,TRBJ2-2,TGCGCCAGCAGCTTCAGGACAGACCTCACCGGGGAGCTGTTTTTT,CASSFRTDLTGELFF
NA,TRBV25-1,13,NA,TRBJ1-6,TGTGCCAGCAGTAACCCTGGGAATTCACCCCTCCACTTT,CASSNPGNSPLHF
NA,TRBV7-9,13,TRBD1,TRBJ1-5,TGTGCCAGCAGCTTGGGGACAGGGGGTCGCCGACATTTT,CASSLGTGGRRHF
few,TRBV5-1,15,TRBD2,TRBJ2-5,TGCGCCAGCAGCTTCACCGGGACTACCCAAGAGACCCAGTACTTC,CASSFTGTTQETQYF
NA,TRBV25-1,13,NA,TRBJ2-5,TGTGCCAGCAGTGAGGGGGGCTTGGAGACCCAGTACTTC,CASSEGGLETQYF
NA,TRBV5-1,13,NA,TRBJ1-2,TGCGCCAGCAGCTTGGCCGGGGACAATGGCTACACCTTC,CASSLAGDNGYTF
few,TRBV7-2,15,NA,TRBJ2-3,TGTGCCAGCAGCTTAGCGCTGGTTCTCTCAGATACGCAGTATTTT,CASSLALVLSDTQYF
few,TRBV7-9,15,NA,TRBJ1-2,TGTGCCAGCAGCTCCGTAGGACTGGGGGAATTGGGCTACACCTTC,CASSSVGLGELGYTF
many,TRBV7-9,14,TRBD2,TRBJ2-3,TGTGCCAGCAGCCACTCCACGGGGGGGGATACGCAGTATTTT,CASSHSTGGDTQYF
few,TRBV7-2,12,NA,TRBJ2-4,TGTGCCAGCAGCCCGACCTTAGGCATTCAGTACTTC,CASSPTLGIQYF
NA,TRBV7-9,14,NA,TRBJ2-1,TGTGCCAGCAGCTTCCCCCGGGATCAGGGGGAGCAGTTCTTC,CASSFPRDQGEQFF
NA,TRBV5-1,15,NA,TRBJ1-1,TGCGCCAGCAGCTTGGTTGCACAGAAGAACACTGAAGCTTTCTTT,CASSLVAQKNTEAFF